These T cell receptor beta chains were read from a single sample in a study of identical twins. TCRdb re-called the 5' RACE reads through MiXCR, storing one row per CDR3 protein. The table shows about 530,000 distinct CDR3 sequences, with about a fifth occurring only once. This same sample was also taken into another study, of yellow fever vaccine responses in identical twins.

The specimen sequenced was CD4+ T cells sorted from blood. These receptors came from a woman under 30 in good health. Both conserved end residues are part of each CDR3. A D gene is named only where the DNA matches it firmly. The size entry is marked missing in some rows and otherwise reads once, few, many or a size class.

TRBJ2-7	-	15	TRBV6-5	-	TGTGCCAGCAGTACCGATAGCGGTAGCTCCTACGAGCAGTACTTC	CASSTDSGSSYEQYF
TRBJ2-3	-	12	TRBV5-4	few	TGTGCCAGCCCCGGGGGCGCAGATACGCAGTATTTT	CASPGGADTQYF
TRBJ2-3	-	12	TRBV24-1	-	TGTGCCACGGGGAGCGCCACAGATACGCAGTATTTT	CATGSATDTQYF
TRBJ2-5	-	14	TRBV5-1	-	TGCGCCAGCAGGGGGTTGGTCGGACAAGAGACCCAGTACTTC	CASRGLVGQETQYF
TRBJ2-1	-	13	TRBV18	-	TGTGCCAGCTCGTGGGGATCTGGGAATGAGCAGTTCTTC	CASSWGSGNEQFF
TRBJ2-2	TRBD2	15	TRBV28	-	TGTGCCAGCAGCTCTAGCGGGAGTGGTACCGGGGAGCTGTTTTTT	CASSSSGSGTGELFF
TRBJ2-1	-	15	TRBV20-1	-	TGCAGTGCTAGAGATCTGGTAGCCTTAAACAATGAGCAGTTCTTC	CSARDLVALNNEQFF
TRBJ1-1	TRBD1	15	TRBV7-2	-	TGTGCCAGCAGCCTACGGACAGGGGGCGGCACTGAAGCTTTCTTT	CASSLRTGGGTEAFF
TRBJ2-7	TRBD2	16	TRBV5-5	-	TGTGCCAGCAGCCCAAAGGGACTAGCGGGAGCCTACGAGCAGTACTTC	CASSPKGLAGAYEQYF
TRBJ2-5	TRBD2	16	TRBV5-1	few	TGCGCCAGCAGCTTCACACGCGGGGGACCCCAAGAGACCCAGTACTTC	CASSFTRGGPQETQYF
TRBJ2-3	TRBD2	16	TRBV5-1	-	TGCGCCAGCAGCTTGCCCGAACTAGCGGGAGGTGGTACGCAGTATTTT	CASSLPELAGGGTQYF
TRBJ2-4	TRBD1	13	TRBV3-1	-	TGTGCCAGCAGCCAAGGGACAGGTAACATTCAGTACTTC	CASSQGTGNIQYF
TRBJ2-7	TRBD2	15	TRBV20-1	-	TGCAGTGCTAGCCAGCCGGGACTAGTACGTGCCGAGCAGTACTTC	CSASQPGLVRAEQYF
TRBJ2-3	TRBD1	14	TRBV15	-	TGTGCCACCAGTACCGGACAGGGAACAGATACGCAGTATTTT	CATSTGQGTDTQYF
TRBJ2-1	TRBD2	16	TRBV11-2	-	TGTGCCAGCAGCCCCGGACTAGCGGGAGTGAGAAATGAGCAGTTCTTC	CASSPGLAGVRNEQFF
TRBJ2-3	-	20	TRBV13	-	TGTGCCAGCAGCTTAGTCCGGATCAAGTTGGGCCAGCTCGGTTCCCATACGCAGTATTTT	CASSLVRIKLGQLGSHTQYF
TRBJ2-1	TRBD2	15	TRBV10-3	few	TGTGCCGTTACTAGCGGGGGGACCTCCTACAATGAGCAGTTCTTC	CAVTSGGTSYNEQFF
TRBJ2-7	-	13	TRBV12-5	-	TGTGCTAGTGGTTCCGGGACTGTCTACGAGCAGTACTTC	CASGSGTVYEQYF
TRBJ2-7	TRBD1	14	TRBV5-1	-	TGCGCCAGCAGCTCGCATCAGGGGGTCTACGAGCAGTACTTC	CASSSHQGVYEQYF
TRBJ2-1	TRBD2	15	TRBV12-3/TRBV12-4	few	TGTGCCAGCAGCAGCACTAGCGGGGGGAAAAATGAGCAGTTCTTC	CASSSTSGGKNEQFF
TRBJ1-5	-	13	TRBV5-1	few	TGCGCCAGCTCGGAGGGGGTCAAGCAGCCCCAGCATTTT	CASSEGVKQPQHF
TRBJ1-1	-	14	TRBV12-3/TRBV12-4	few	TGTGCCAGCAGGTTCTCCTGGGGGGACACTGAAGCTTTCTTT	CASRFSWGDTEAFF
TRBJ2-2	-	16	TRBV7-9	few	TGTGCCAGCAGCTTAGTTGGCGGACAAGTTCCCGGGGAGCTGTTTTTT	CASSLVGGQVPGELFF
TRBJ1-1	-	14	TRBV6-5	-	TGTGCCAGCAGTTACGGGGTCATGAACACTGAAGCTTTCTTT	CASSYGVMNTEAFF
TRBJ2-2	-	16	TRBV14	few	TGTGCCAGCAGCCTCCTATGGGGCCCGAACACCGGGGAGCTGTTTTTT	CASSLLWGPNTGELFF
TRBJ2-2	-	16	TRBV20-1	-	TGCAGTGCTAGAGATGGAGTAGCCGCGAACACCGGGGAGCTGTTTTTT	CSARDGVAANTGELFF
TRBJ1-1	TRBD1	15	TRBV6-5	few	TGTGCCAGCAGTTACCCGACAGGGGGATTGACTGAAGCTTTCTTT	CASSYPTGGLTEAFF
TRBJ1-4	-	13	TRBV12-3/TRBV12-4	-	TGTGCCAGCAGTTTCGGACGGAATGAAAAACTGTTTTTT	CASSFGRNEKLFF
TRBJ2-1	-	12	TRBV15	once	TGTGCCACCAGCCCTTCGACTAGAGTGCAGTTCTTC	CATSPSTRVQFF
TRBJ2-4	-	15	TRBV12-3/TRBV12-4	few	TGTGCCAGCAGTTTAGCGGGAGTGGGCAAAAACATTCAGTACTTC	CASSLAGVGKNIQYF
TRBJ1-6	TRBD1	16	TRBV20-1	-	TGCAGTGCTAGAGAGGGGGACAGGATCTATAATTCACCCCTCCACTTT	CSAREGDRIYNSPLHF
TRBJ2-4	TRBD2	12	TRBV20-1	-	TGCAGCGGGAGGGTGGCCAAAAACATTCAGTACTTC	CSGRVAKNIQYF
TRBJ2-1	-	16	TRBV11-2	-	TGTGCCAGCAGCTTAGGTTCCAGGAGCTCCTACAATGAGCAGTTCTTC	CASSLGSRSSYNEQFF
TRBJ2-3	-	14	TRBV27	few	TGTGCCAGCGGACAGTGGGAGAGCACAGATACGCAGTATTTT	CASGQWESTDTQYF
TRBJ2-1	TRBD2	16	TRBV5-1	few	TGCGCCAGCAGCACGGGACTAGCGGGGAACTACAATGAGCAGTTCTTC	CASSTGLAGNYNEQFF
TRBJ2-3	-	12	TRBV12-3/TRBV12-4	few	TGTGCCAGCAGTCAGGGGGGGGATACGCAGTATTTT	CASSQGGDTQYF
TRBJ2-7	-	15	TRBV3-1	-	TGTGCCAGCAGCCAAGATCTACGTGCGGGGAGGGAGCAGTACTTC	CASSQDLRAGREQYF
TRBJ1-4	-	11	TRBV9	many	TGTGCCAGCAGCCAGGGTGAAAAACTGTTTTTT	CASSQGEKLFF
TRBJ2-1	TRBD2	16	TRBV29-1	few	TGCAGCGTTGAAGAACGGCTAGCGGGGGGCCACAATGAGCAGTTCTTC	CSVEERLAGGHNEQFF
TRBJ2-7	-	14	TRBV5-1	few	TGCGCCAGCAGCTTGGAGGGCGCATCCTACGAGCAGTACTTC	CASSLEGASYEQYF
TRBJ1-1	-	15	TRBV28	-	TGTGCCAGCAGTTTCAGGGGTGCGGGATCCACTGAAGCTTTCTTT	CASSFRGAGSTEAFF
TRBJ2-1	TRBD1	15	TRBV5-1	many	TGCGCCAGCAGCTTGCTCGGGACAGGGGGCTATGAGCAGTTCTTC	CASSLLGTGGYEQFF
TRBJ2-5	-	14	TRBV6-1	few	TGTGCCAGCAGTGAAGTGTCAGGGCGGGAGACCCAGTACTTC	CASSEVSGRETQYF
TRBJ2-1	-	9	TRBV5-1	-	TGCGCCGCCGCTAGTGAGCAGTTCTTC	CAAASEQFF
TRBJ1-5	-	16	TRBV12-3/TRBV12-4	-	TGTGCCAGCAGTTTCGGGGATCGAAGGGACAATCAGCCCCAGCATTTT	CASSFGDRRDNQPQHF